This T cell receptor (beta chain) was sequenced for a study of T cell changes during pregnancy in multiple sclerosis. Some clones are missing from TCRdb's copy, which holds only in-frame ones; the method was immunoSEQ multiplex PCR. This table has about 28,000 clones, about 86% appearing once. In germline, CDR1 is GTSNPN, CDR2 SVGIG (reference sequence). The CDR3 sequence is 15 residues long. With 3 bases removed from V and 4 bases from J, the gap between germline ends came to 15 bases. This chain connects TRBV30 to TRBJ1-4; D possibly corresponds to TRBD1 (5 bases). Material: CD4+ T cells from peripheral blood mononuclear cells, obtained in the first trimester of pregnancy. The TCR sequence derives from a female donor in good health, enrolled as a control in a pregnancy study. The DNA for the CDR3 is TGTGCCTGGAGCGGAGGAGGGGTACTTAATGAAAAACTGTTTTTT. Protein sequence: CAWSGGGVLNEKLFF.